The rows below give T cell receptor beta chains drawn from one sample of a study of PD-1 blockade in classical Hodgkin lymphoma. Clones were sequenced by immunoSEQ multiplex PCR, and TCRdb holds only the in-frame ones, with some missing. The data contain over 10,000 clones, approximately 90% of them singletons. Sequenced material: peripheral blood mononuclear cells (PBMCs), taken at baseline. These receptors all come from a human donor with classical Hodgkin lymphoma. Each CDR3 is given without its conserved first and last residue. The listing skips clone size in some rows; elsewhere it reads once, few, many or a size class.

13 TRBJ1-6 TRBV30 NA AWERTGGITSPLH
10 TRBJ2-1 TRBV11-2 NA ASRTGNNEQF
9 TRBJ1-2 TRBV9 NA ASSLNGGYT
15 TRBJ2-7 TRBV4-2 NA ASSPSYGGTEDHEQY
15 TRBJ2-3 TRBV5-1 NA ASSSLPVGSPTDTQY
10 TRBJ2-1 TRBV10-3 once AISESLGEQF
12 TRBJ2-7 TRBV18 NA ASSPPDSSYEQY
14 TRBJ2-1 TRBV7-2 once ASSRRAQGARNEQF
13 TRBJ1-1 TRBV6-1 NA ASRSGQFAYTEAF
14 TRBJ2-3 TRBV7-2 once ASSPMGRVSTDTQY
14 TRBJ2-7 TRBV6-1 NA ASSEALGLAGYEQY
17 TRBJ2-2 TRBV19 NA ASRPITGLATQATGELF
8 TRBJ1-1 TRBV6-1 NA ASRQIEAF
14 TRBJ2-7 TRBV2 NA ASSSPGAGGSYEQY
12 TRBJ1-2 TRBV27 NA ASSFSDSVAGYT
12 TRBJ1-1 TRBV6-6 NA ASRVRGQITEAF
15 TRBJ2-5 TRBV18 NA ASSPRSSGSLMETQY
11 TRBJ2-5 TRBV29-1 NA SGFRGRGETQY